This T cell receptor beta chain was captured by sequencing in a study of patients and donors after allogeneic stem cell transplantation. Per the germline V gene, CDR1 is SGHRS and CDR2 is YFSETQ. The CDR3 sequence is 15 residues long. V gave up 0 bases and J gave up 2 bases, with 11 bases separating them. TCRdb used MiXCR to reprocess the RT-PCR reads, holding one entry per CDR3 protein. The sample includes about 200,000 distinct CDR3 sequences, less than 50% of them seen just once. Only a few counts were recorded for this clonotype. The chain employs TRBV5-1 and TRBJ1-2; D unclear. Sequencing was done on a sample of blood, either unsorted or a sorted T cell fraction (not recorded which). The TCR sequence derives from a human donor who was either an allogeneic HSCT recipient or a stem cell or donor lymphocyte infusion donor (not recorded which). It is not recorded whose cells these are; they may come from a transplant donor. DNA for the CDR3: TGCGCCAGCAGCTTGGATGGGGTAGGAAACTATGGCTACACCTTC. Translation: CASSLDGVGNYGYTF. The full variable domain, its missing parts supplied by reference TRBV5-1 and TRBJ1-2, is KAGVTQTPRYLIKTRGQQVTLSCSPISGHRSVSWYQQTPGQGLQFLFEYFSETQRNKGNFPGRFSGRQFSNSRSEMNVSTLELGDSALYLCASSLDGVGNYGYTFGSGTRLTVV.